The T cell receptor (beta chain) described here comes from a study of type 1 regulatory T cells. Study-wide context: T-allo10 is a Tr1-enriched, alloantigen-specific CD4 T cell product made in vitro.

By frequency in the sample, this clonotype is medium-sized (0.01 to 0.1%). The target antigen is unknown. CDR3 length equals 10 residues. CDR1 MDHEN and CDR2 SYDVKM come from the germline V gene. Trimming stripped 6 bases from V and 6 bases from J, with 6 bases between. TCRdb independently ran MiXCR on the reads; one entry per CDR3 protein. Of just over 14,000 distinct CDR3 sequences listed, 12% to 15% are singletons. The chain has TRBV28 and TRBJ2-7, with D possibly matching TRBD2 (5 bases). Sequencing used cultured T cells, either the whole culture or a sorted T cell fraction (not recorded which). This receptor was identified in a human donor in good health. The CDR3 is CASSGVEQYF. Here the CDR3 DNA reads TGTGCCAGCAGCGGGGTCGAGCAGTACTTC. Together with reference TRBV28 and TRBJ2-7, the CDR3 gives the full variable domain: DVKVTQSSRYLVKRTGEKVFLECVQDMDHENMFWYRQDPGLGLRLIYFSYDVKMKEKGDIPEGYSVSREKKERFSLILESASTNQTSMYLCASSGVEQYFGPGTRLTVT.